These T cell receptor beta chains were read from a single sample in a study of T cells expressing NK-cell markers. With the 5' RACE reads reprocessed, TCRdb shows one record per CDR3 protein and no DNA. This repertoire includes 400,000 to 550,000 distinct CDR3 sequences. Sequences were obtained from blood T cells: a sorted CD56 or NKG2C T cell subset, CD4+ or CD8+ T cells, or bulk PBMC T cells (not recorded which). These receptors were taken from a woman aged 18-70 years in good health. The CDR3 runs from the conserved cysteine through the conserved F or W.

v_call	j_call	cdr3_aa
TRBV9	TRBJ2-1	CASSVASGGPNNEQFF
TRBV6-1	TRBJ2-1	CASKVGGRGSYNEQFF
TRBV19	TRBJ2-5	CASSKGQQETQYF
TRBV14	TRBJ2-3	CASSPLSSGTDTQYF
TRBV20-1	TRBJ1-3	CSAGGSGAGNTIYF
TRBV20-1	TRBJ2-1	CSARTAPDQFF
TRBV20-1	TRBJ2-5	CSARRQETQYF
TRBV9	TRBJ2-5	CASSVLGAEQETQYF
TRBV19	TRBJ2-5	CASRSTSKGQETQYF
TRBV7-2	TRBJ1-2	CASSLGQGSNYTF
TRBV11-3	TRBJ2-1	CASRKLGESTYNEQFF
TRBV7-3	TRBJ1-2	CASSLLPGTGGFYGYTF
TRBV29-1	TRBJ2-4	CSVGKGTAKNIQYF
TRBV5-6	TRBJ2-1	CASSFRASGVRLFNEQFF
TRBV20-1	TRBJ2-1	CSYGSPYNEQFF
TRBV7-8	TRBJ2-3	CASSRDGFTDTQYF
TRBV10-1	TRBJ1-6	CASSEQGDSPLHF
TRBV5-4	TRBJ2-7	CASSYGQPYEQYF
TRBV12-3/TRBV12-4	TRBJ2-3	CASSLALDSNTQYF
TRBV5-6	TRBJ1-1	CASSFMRRGNTEAFF
TRBV19	TRBJ2-1	CASSIGGLGQFF
TRBV20-1	TRBJ2-7	CSALKTSGIYEQYF
TRBV12-3/TRBV12-4	TRBJ2-3	CASTPVTGTTQYF
TRBV3-1	TRBJ2-2	CASSRLAGDAGELFF
TRBV29-1	TRBJ1-5	CSATTGGGQPQHF
TRBV11-2	TRBJ2-5	CASSLEPGTGVPLGTQYF
TRBV6-5	TRBJ2-3	CASSYSGRDTDTQYF
TRBV12-3/TRBV12-4	TRBJ1-1	CASSLRGSEAFF
TRBV13	TRBJ2-1	CASSGTGAFDEQFF
TRBV5-6	TRBJ2-5	CASSLVGTARETQYF
TRBV12-3/TRBV12-4	TRBJ2-6	CASSLGGLGANVLTF
TRBV11-2	TRBJ1-5	CASSLDYREQPQHF
TRBV5-1	TRBJ2-7	CASSLRVGEQYF
TRBV5-1	TRBJ2-5	CASSLGDRAETQYF
TRBV7-2	TRBJ2-7	CASSPRTNTGEQYF
TRBV14	TRBJ2-3	CASSLRQEGMGTQYF
TRBV28	TRBJ2-7	CAINSGKTWEQYF
TRBV29-1	TRBJ1-4	CSVVGAPGEKLFF
TRBV29-1	TRBJ2-7	CSVGTGAPEQYF
TRBV4-3	TRBJ1-1	CASATGGTEAFF
TRBV28	TRBJ2-1	CASWQGAYNEQFF
TRBV19	TRBJ2-7	CASSPAGEGFAYEQYF
TRBV3-1	TRBJ1-2	CASSPSTGYGYTF